This is a list of T cell receptor beta chains from one sample in a study of preoperative IRX-2 immunotherapy in early breast cancer. The table came from immunoSEQ multiplex PCR; TCRdb's copy has only in-frame clones and leaves some out. This sample carries about 29,000 clones, around 90% of them seen once, and the ten largest clones take 9.5% to 10%. Collection took place from a patient treated with IRX-2 immunotherapy. Every receptor here comes from a human donor with breast cancer. The CDR3 runs from the conserved cysteine through the conserved F or W. Fields, in order: CDR3 DNA, CDR3 protein, J gene, D gene, clone size, V gene. D genes are given only for firm matches. A row's size may be missing; if present it is once, few, many or a size class.

CDR3 DNA: TGTGCCAGCATAACCTCGGGGTCTAGCACAGATACGCAGTATTTT
CDR3 protein: CASITSGSSTDTQYF
J gene: TRBJ2-3
D gene: NA
clone size: NA
V gene: TRBV2

CDR3 DNA: TGCAGCGTTGCACGTCAGGGGGCCCACGGCTACACCTTC
CDR3 protein: CSVARQGAHGYTF
J gene: TRBJ1-2
D gene: TRBD1
clone size: NA
V gene: TRBV29-1

CDR3 DNA: TGCGCCAGCAGTAACCGGGACAGGGGGCACGATGAGCAGTTCTTC
CDR3 protein: CASSNRDRGHDEQFF
J gene: TRBJ2-1
D gene: TRBD1
clone size: NA
V gene: TRBV10-1

CDR3 DNA: TGTGCCTGGGGTGTTGGCGGGATCTCAGATACGCAGTATTTT
CDR3 protein: CAWGVGGISDTQYF
J gene: TRBJ2-3
D gene: NA
clone size: NA
V gene: TRBV30

CDR3 DNA: TGTGCCAGCAGCTTAGCCCTGGACAGCTATGGCTACACCTTC
CDR3 protein: CASSLALDSYGYTF
J gene: TRBJ1-2
D gene: NA
clone size: once
V gene: TRBV11-2

CDR3 DNA: TGTGCCAGCAGTCTCGCCAGGGGAGCCCAAGAGACCCAGTACTTC
CDR3 protein: CASSLARGAQETQYF
J gene: TRBJ2-5
D gene: NA
clone size: NA
V gene: TRBV28

CDR3 DNA: TGTGCCATCAGTGAGTCGAATGGAGATACGCAGTATTTT
CDR3 protein: CAISESNGDTQYF
J gene: TRBJ2-3
D gene: NA
clone size: NA
V gene: TRBV10-3

CDR3 DNA: TGCGCCAGCAGCCACTATGGTGAGCAGTTCTTC
CDR3 protein: CASSHYGEQFF
J gene: TRBJ2-1
D gene: NA
clone size: NA
V gene: TRBV4-1

CDR3 DNA: TGCGCCAGCAGCCAAGATTCTGGGGGTTACTATGGCTACACCTTC
CDR3 protein: CASSQDSGGYYGYTF
J gene: TRBJ1-2
D gene: NA
clone size: medium-sized
V gene: TRBV4-1

CDR3 DNA: TGTGCCAGCAGCACAGGGGAGCACTATGGCTACACCTTC
CDR3 protein: CASSTGEHYGYTF
J gene: TRBJ1-2
D gene: TRBD1
clone size: NA
V gene: TRBV7-9

CDR3 DNA: TGTGCCAGCAGTGAAGGGGACACCGGGGAGCTGTTTTTT
CDR3 protein: CASSEGDTGELFF
J gene: TRBJ2-2
D gene: NA
clone size: NA
V gene: TRBV6-4

CDR3 DNA: TGCGCCAGCGGCCTACCAAACATTTCTCAGACCAAGATTTACAATGAGCAGTTCTTC
CDR3 protein: CASGLPNISQTKIYNEQFF
J gene: TRBJ2-1
D gene: NA
clone size: NA
V gene: TRBV5-1

CDR3 DNA: TGTGCCAGCAGCTTATACGGAGGGTATGGCTACACCTTC
CDR3 protein: CASSLYGGYGYTF
J gene: TRBJ1-2
D gene: NA
clone size: NA
V gene: TRBV11-2

CDR3 DNA: TGTGCCAGCGAGGGAGAGGCTAATGAAAAACTGTTTTTT
CDR3 protein: CASEGEANEKLFF
J gene: TRBJ1-4
D gene: NA
clone size: NA
V gene: TRBV11-3

CDR3 DNA: TGCGCCAGCCGTGACAGGGGGGACATTCAGTACTTC
CDR3 protein: CASRDRGDIQYF
J gene: TRBJ2-4
D gene: TRBD1
clone size: NA
V gene: TRBV5-1

CDR3 DNA: TGCGCCAGCAGCCAAGATCCCGCGGGGGGGTCTTACGAGCAGTACTTC
CDR3 protein: CASSQDPAGGSYEQYF
J gene: TRBJ2-7
D gene: TRBD2
clone size: NA
V gene: TRBV4-3

CDR3 DNA: TGTGCCAGCAGCAACCATCGGACAGGGGGAAGTTACCAGCCCCAGCATTTT
CDR3 protein: CASSNHRTGGSYQPQHF
J gene: TRBJ1-5
D gene: TRBD1
clone size: NA
V gene: TRBV13

CDR3 DNA: TGTGCCAGCAGTTACCAGGGGCAAGAGACCCAGTACTTC
CDR3 protein: CASSYQGQETQYF
J gene: TRBJ2-5
D gene: NA
clone size: NA
V gene: TRBV6-5

CDR3 DNA: TGTGCCAGCACCCCGGGGACCGCAACCTACGAGCAGTACTTC
CDR3 protein: CASTPGTATYEQYF
J gene: TRBJ2-7
D gene: NA
clone size: NA
V gene: TRBV28

CDR3 DNA: TGCGCCAGCAGCTTGGTTGGGACAGGGTCCAACGTCCTGACTTTC
CDR3 protein: CASSLVGTGSNVLTF
J gene: TRBJ2-6
D gene: TRBD1
clone size: NA
V gene: TRBV5-1

CDR3 DNA: TGTGCCATCAGGTCTCTAGCGGTTATCAATGAGCAGTTCTTC
CDR3 protein: CAIRSLAVINEQFF
J gene: TRBJ2-1
D gene: TRBD2
clone size: NA
V gene: TRBV10-3

CDR3 DNA: TGCGCCAGCAGCCAAGTGCGACTAGCGGTGTACAATGAGCAGTTCTTC
CDR3 protein: CASSQVRLAVYNEQFF
J gene: TRBJ2-1
D gene: TRBD2
clone size: few
V gene: TRBV4-1

CDR3 DNA: TGTGCCATCAGCCCGTTTGCGCTTACTCATGGCTACACCTTC
CDR3 protein: CAISPFALTHGYTF
J gene: TRBJ1-2
D gene: NA
clone size: NA
V gene: TRBV10-3

CDR3 DNA: TGTGCCAGCGCTCCCGCACCTTCCTACAATGAGCAGTTCTTC
CDR3 protein: CASAPAPSYNEQFF
J gene: TRBJ2-1
D gene: NA
clone size: NA
V gene: TRBV25-1

CDR3 DNA: TGTGCCAGCAGTTCCGACAGGGGGCTTGGGAACACTGAAGCTTTCTTT
CDR3 protein: CASSSDRGLGNTEAFF
J gene: TRBJ1-1
D gene: TRBD1
clone size: NA
V gene: TRBV2

CDR3 DNA: TGTGCCATCAGTGAAGGGGTCCGACCGGGAGATACGCAGTATTTT
CDR3 protein: CAISEGVRPGDTQYF
J gene: TRBJ2-3
D gene: NA
clone size: NA
V gene: TRBV10-3

CDR3 DNA: TGCGCCAGCAGCCAACGACCGGGACAGGGCGGCGGCTACACCTTC
CDR3 protein: CASSQRPGQGGGYTF
J gene: TRBJ1-2
D gene: TRBD1
clone size: NA
V gene: TRBV5-1

CDR3 DNA: TGTGCCAGCAGACCGGGGGACAGACCGTTTGGCTACACCTTC
CDR3 protein: CASRPGDRPFGYTF
J gene: TRBJ1-2
D gene: TRBD1
clone size: NA
V gene: TRBV2

CDR3 DNA: TGTGCCACCAGCAGAGAGACAGGGTACTCCTACGAGCAGTACTTC
CDR3 protein: CATSRETGYSYEQYF
J gene: TRBJ2-7
D gene: TRBD1
clone size: NA
V gene: TRBV15

CDR3 DNA: TGTGCCAGCAGTTTAGAGGCGACCCCCGAAGGATTGAACTTC
CDR3 protein: CASSLEATPEGLNF
J gene: TRBJ2-7
D gene: NA
clone size: NA
V gene: TRBV28

CDR3 DNA: TGTGCCAGCAGCTTAGATACCTTTTCCTACGAGCAGTACTTC
CDR3 protein: CASSLDTFSYEQYF
J gene: TRBJ2-7
D gene: NA
clone size: NA
V gene: TRBV7-2

CDR3 DNA: TGTGCCAGCAGTTTGCGGATCTCCTACGAGCAGTACTTC
CDR3 protein: CASSLRISYEQYF
J gene: TRBJ2-7
D gene: NA
clone size: NA
V gene: TRBV28

CDR3 DNA: TGCGCCAGTTCTAAAGTTGGTAAAGGCTACACCTTC
CDR3 protein: CASSKVGKGYTF
J gene: TRBJ1-2
D gene: NA
clone size: NA
V gene: TRBV10-1

CDR3 DNA: TGTGCCAGCAGTGGGACGGTTGACACCGGGGAGCTGTTTTTT
CDR3 protein: CASSGTVDTGELFF
J gene: TRBJ2-2
D gene: NA
clone size: NA
V gene: TRBV6-1

CDR3 DNA: TGTGCCAGCAGCCACCCCTCTAGCGGGACAGCCACAGATACGCAGTATTTT
CDR3 protein: CASSHPSSGTATDTQYF
J gene: TRBJ2-3
D gene: TRBD2
clone size: NA
V gene: TRBV4-2

CDR3 DNA: TGTGCCAGCAGTTCTTCCGGGACAACCCTCTACGAGCAGTACTTC
CDR3 protein: CASSSSGTTLYEQYF
J gene: TRBJ2-7
D gene: NA
clone size: NA
V gene: TRBV28

CDR3 DNA: TGTGCCAGCAGCTTTTCGGGCAGGGAATATGGCTACACCTTC
CDR3 protein: CASSFSGREYGYTF
J gene: TRBJ1-2
D gene: NA
clone size: NA
V gene: TRBV7-2

CDR3 DNA: TGCAGCGGTGGGACAGGGGGCAACGGTGAGCAGTTCTTC
CDR3 protein: CSGGTGGNGEQFF
J gene: TRBJ2-1
D gene: TRBD1
clone size: NA
V gene: TRBV29-1

CDR3 DNA: TGTGCCAGCAGCTTGAGTGCCAGCATGACCTACGAGCAGTACTTC
CDR3 protein: CASSLSASMTYEQYF
J gene: TRBJ2-7
D gene: NA
clone size: NA
V gene: TRBV5-4

CDR3 DNA: TGTGCCAGCTCACCAACCAGTAGCGGTACCGGGACGCAGTATTTT
CDR3 protein: CASSPTSSGTGTQYF
J gene: TRBJ2-3
D gene: NA
clone size: NA
V gene: TRBV18

CDR3 DNA: TGTGCCAGCAGCTCTAGCGGGGGCAGGGAGCAGTTCTTC
CDR3 protein: CASSSSGGREQFF
J gene: TRBJ2-1
D gene: TRBD2
clone size: NA
V gene: TRBV11-2